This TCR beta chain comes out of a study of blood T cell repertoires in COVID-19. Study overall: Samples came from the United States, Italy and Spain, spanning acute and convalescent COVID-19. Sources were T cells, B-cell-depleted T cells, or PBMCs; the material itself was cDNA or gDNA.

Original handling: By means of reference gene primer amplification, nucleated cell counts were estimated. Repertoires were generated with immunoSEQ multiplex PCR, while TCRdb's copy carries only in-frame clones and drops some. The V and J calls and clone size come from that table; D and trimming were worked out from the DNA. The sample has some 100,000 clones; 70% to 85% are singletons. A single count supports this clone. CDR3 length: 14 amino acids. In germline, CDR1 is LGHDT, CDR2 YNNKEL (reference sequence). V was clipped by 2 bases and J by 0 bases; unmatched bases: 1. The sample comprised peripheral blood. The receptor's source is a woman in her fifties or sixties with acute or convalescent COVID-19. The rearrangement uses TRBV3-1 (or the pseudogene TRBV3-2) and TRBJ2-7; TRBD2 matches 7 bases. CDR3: CASSQQRGSYEQYF. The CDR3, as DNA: TGTGCCAGCAGCCAACAGCGGGGCTCCTACGAGCAGTACTTC.